Below, one T cell receptor beta chain is given with its context. What it binds is unknown. Naive CD8 cells lacked CD45RO and underwent positive selection for CCR7, leaving out terminally differentiated effector memory CD45RA+ cells. Looked up from germline, CDR1 is MNHEY and CDR2 is SMNVEV (reference sequence). Trimming removed 0 bases from V and 2 bases from J, with 7 bases in between. The CDR3 has 14 amino acids. The record originates from a study of shared clonotypes between healthy human individuals. Sorted subsets were amplified in replicate PCRs using around 220 ng DNA, 30,000 to 35,000 T cell genomes. The protocol was immunoSEQ multiplex PCR, while the TCRdb copy is restricted to in-frame clones and leaves out a portion. The sample carries about 580,000 clones, roughly 98% recorded once. Study-wide results and caveats: In this cohort, only blood was sampled, and tissue repertoires likely differ. Non-shared clonotypes were found to have lower generation probabilities than the clonotypes that were shared by all four of the sorted-subset donors.

The chain recombines TRBV27 with TRBJ1-1; no definite D call. The receptor's source is a man aged 30-40 years in good health. Material: naive CD8+ T cells sorted from blood. CDR3 coding DNA: TGTGCCAGCAGTTTATCTGTGGGTAACACTGAAGCTTTCTTT. Amino acid sequence: CASSLSVGNTEAFF.